The T cell receptor beta chain under discussion was sequenced for a study of T cell changes during pregnancy in multiple sclerosis. Libraries were prepared by immunoSEQ multiplex PCR; TCRdb keeps only in-frame clonotypes and omits some of them. In the table there are approximately 90,000 clones, 91% of which are singletons. Trimming took 6 bases from V and 14 from J, leaving 14 bases between them. The CDR3 extends over 11 amino acids. CDR1 MNHEY and CDR2 SVGAGI come from the germline V gene. This TCR was recovered from a female donor in good health, enrolled as a control in a pregnancy study. This chain links TRBV6-5 with TRBJ2-1; weak D call: TRBD1 (5 bases). Sequenced material: peripheral blood, taken after pregnancy. The CDR3 loop reads CASSAPGKEFF. In DNA form, the CDR3 reads TGTGCCAGCAGCGCACCAGGGAAGGAGTTCTTC.